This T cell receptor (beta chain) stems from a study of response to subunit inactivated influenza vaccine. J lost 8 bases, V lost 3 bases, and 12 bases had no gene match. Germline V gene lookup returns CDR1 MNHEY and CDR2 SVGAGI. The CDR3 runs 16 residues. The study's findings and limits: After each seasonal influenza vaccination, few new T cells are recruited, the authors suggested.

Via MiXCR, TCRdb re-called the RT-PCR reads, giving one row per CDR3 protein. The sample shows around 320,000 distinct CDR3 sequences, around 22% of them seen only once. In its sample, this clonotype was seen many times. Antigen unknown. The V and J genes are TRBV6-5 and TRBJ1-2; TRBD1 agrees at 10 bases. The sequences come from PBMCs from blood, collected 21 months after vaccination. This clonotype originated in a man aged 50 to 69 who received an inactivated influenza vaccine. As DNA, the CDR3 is TGTGCCAGCAGTTATTCTCGTGGGACAGGGGTGCGCGGCTACACCTTC. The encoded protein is CASSYSRGTGVRGYTF.